This T cell receptor beta chain stems from a study of human T cells and chemical hapten exposure. Study-wide background: An area of 2 cm by around 2 cm on upper inner arm skin received 2% DPC for sensitization. Patients received weekly diphenylcyclopropenone doses to the scalp throughout the approximately 25-week study.

The time point: pre-sensitization, week 0. Stated treatment: therapeutic diphenylcyclopropenone sensitization with weekly scalp DPC. Unfractionated whole blood yielded total RNA. This clonotype was detected many times. The CDR3 spans 15 residues. CDR1 and CDR2 from the germline V gene are MDHEN and SYDVKM. Trimming took 4 bases from V and 3 from J, leaving 15 bases between them. Authors' data handling: Sample-level TCR yields exhibited a median of 95,638, with a range of about 20,000 to 700,000. One entry per CDR3 protein, called by TCRdb with MiXCR from the RACE reads. The V and J calls follow TCRdb's processing rather than the paper's. The sample lists 300,000 to 450,000 distinct CDR3 sequences, 5.1% occurring once.

The rearrangement uses TRBV28 and TRBJ2-5; the D gene is possibly TRBD1 (6 bases). The receptor was derived from a woman between 45 and 65 years old with alopecia areata. Some clones in this sample may be carry-over from other donors' samples. The source material was whole blood, sampled in connection with sensitization to the hapten diphenylcyclopropenone (DPC). CDR3 protein: CASSSSNTGKETQYF. The CDR3 coding sequence is TGTGCCAGCAGTTCTTCTAACACAGGGAAAGAGACCCAGTACTTC.